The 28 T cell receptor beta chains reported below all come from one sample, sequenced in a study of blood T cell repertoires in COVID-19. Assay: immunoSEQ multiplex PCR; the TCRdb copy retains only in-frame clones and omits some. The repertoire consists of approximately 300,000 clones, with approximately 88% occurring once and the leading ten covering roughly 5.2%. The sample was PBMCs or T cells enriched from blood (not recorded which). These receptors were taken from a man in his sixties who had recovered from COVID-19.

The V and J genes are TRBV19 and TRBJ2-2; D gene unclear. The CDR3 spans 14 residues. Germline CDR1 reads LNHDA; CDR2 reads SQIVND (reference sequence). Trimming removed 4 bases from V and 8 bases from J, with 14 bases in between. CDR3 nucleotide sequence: TGTGCCAGTAGTAACCAGGAAAATAGAGGGGAGCTGTTTTTT. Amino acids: CASSNQENRGELFF. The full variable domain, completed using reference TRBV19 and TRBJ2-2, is DGGITQSPKYLFRKEGQNVTLSCEQNLNHDAMYWYRQDPGQGLRLIYYSQIVNDFQKGDIAEGYSVSREKKESFPLTVTSAQKNPTAFYLCASSNQENRGELFFGEGSRLTVL.

The CDR3 reads CASSYLGGTGNTIYF. CDR3 DNA sequence: TGTGCCAGCAGTTACTTAGGGGGAACTGGAAACACCATATATTTT. The chain has TRBV6-5 and TRBJ1-3, with a weak D call TRBD1 (6 bases). Germline V gene sequence: CDR1 MNHEY, CDR2 SVGAGI. The CDR3 loop spans 15 amino acids. With 1 base removed from V and 2 bases from J, the gap between germline ends came to 9 bases.

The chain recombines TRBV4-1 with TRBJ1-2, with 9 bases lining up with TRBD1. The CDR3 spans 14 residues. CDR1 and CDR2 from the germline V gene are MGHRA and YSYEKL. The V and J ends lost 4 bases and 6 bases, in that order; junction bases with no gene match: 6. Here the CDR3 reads CASSPLQGAHGYTF. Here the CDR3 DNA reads TGCGCCAGCAGCCCCCTACAGGGGGCACATGGCTACACCTTC.

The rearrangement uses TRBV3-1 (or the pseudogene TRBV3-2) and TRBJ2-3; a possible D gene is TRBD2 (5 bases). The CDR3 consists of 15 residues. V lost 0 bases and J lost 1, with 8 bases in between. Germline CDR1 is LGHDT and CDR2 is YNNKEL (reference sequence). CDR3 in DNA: TGTGCCAGCAGCCAAGAAAGGCGGGGCACAGATACGCAGTATTTT. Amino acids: CASSQERRGTDTQYF.

The CDR3 bases are TGCGCCAGCAGCTTGCCTCTGACAGGGGGCTCCAGGGAGCTGTTTTTT. Amino acids: CASSLPLTGGSRELFF. The V gene is TRBV5-1, the J gene TRBJ2-2; 10 bases agree with TRBD1. The V gene's germline CDR1 is SGHRS and CDR2 YFSETQ. V lost 1 base and J lost 9; bases outside the gene matches: 9. This CDR3 spans 16 amino acids.

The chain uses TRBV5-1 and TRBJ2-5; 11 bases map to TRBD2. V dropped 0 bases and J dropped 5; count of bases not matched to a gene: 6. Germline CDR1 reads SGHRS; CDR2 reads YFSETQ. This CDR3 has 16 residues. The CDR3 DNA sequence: TGCGCCAGCAGCTTGGCCCTAGCGGGAGGTTATGAGACCCAGTACTTC. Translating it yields CASSLALAGGYETQYF.

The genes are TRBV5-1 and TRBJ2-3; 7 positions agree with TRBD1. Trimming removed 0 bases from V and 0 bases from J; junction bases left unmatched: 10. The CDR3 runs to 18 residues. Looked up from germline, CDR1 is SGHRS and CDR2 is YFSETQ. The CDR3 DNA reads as TGCGCCAGCAGCTTGGGTTGGTCAGGGGGTCCTAGCACAGATACGCAGTATTTT. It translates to CASSLGWSGGPSTDTQYF.

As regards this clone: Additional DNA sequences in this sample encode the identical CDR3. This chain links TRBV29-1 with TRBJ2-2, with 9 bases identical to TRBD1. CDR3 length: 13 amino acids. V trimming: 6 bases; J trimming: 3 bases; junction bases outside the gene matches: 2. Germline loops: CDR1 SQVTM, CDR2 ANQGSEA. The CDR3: CSVGDRDTGELFF. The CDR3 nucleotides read TGCAGCGTAGGGGACAGGGACACCGGGGAGCTGTTTTTT.

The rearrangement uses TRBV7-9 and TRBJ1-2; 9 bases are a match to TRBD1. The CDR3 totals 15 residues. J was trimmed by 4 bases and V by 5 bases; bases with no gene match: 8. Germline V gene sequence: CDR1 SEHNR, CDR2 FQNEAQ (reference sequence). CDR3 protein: CASSGPGQGLYGYTF. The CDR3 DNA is TGTGCCAGCAGCGGCCCGGGACAGGGACTCTATGGCTACACCTTC.

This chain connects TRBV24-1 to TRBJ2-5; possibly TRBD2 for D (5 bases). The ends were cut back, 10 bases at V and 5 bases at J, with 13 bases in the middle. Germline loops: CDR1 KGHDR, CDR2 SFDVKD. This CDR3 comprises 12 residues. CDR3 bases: TGTGCCACGATCGGGGTAGGGGAGACCCAGTACTTC. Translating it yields CATIGVGETQYF.

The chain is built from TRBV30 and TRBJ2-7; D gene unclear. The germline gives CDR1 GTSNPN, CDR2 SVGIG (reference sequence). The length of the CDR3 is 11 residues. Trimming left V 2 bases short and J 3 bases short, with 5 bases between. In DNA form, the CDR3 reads TGTGCCTGGAGTCTAAACTACGAGCAGTACTTC. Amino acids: CAWSLNYEQYF. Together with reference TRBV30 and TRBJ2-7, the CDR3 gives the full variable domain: SQTIHQWPATLVQPVGSPLSLECTVEGTSNPNLYWYRQAAGRGLQLLFYSVGIGQISSEVPQNLSASRPQDRQFILSSKKLLLSDSGFYLCAWSLNYEQYFGPGTRLTVT.

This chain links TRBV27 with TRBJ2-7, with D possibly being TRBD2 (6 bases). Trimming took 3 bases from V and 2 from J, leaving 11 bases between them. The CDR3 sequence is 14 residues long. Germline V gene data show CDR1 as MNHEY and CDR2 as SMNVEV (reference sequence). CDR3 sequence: CASSFRLGPYEQYF. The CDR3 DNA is TGTGCCAGCAGTTTTCGACTAGGCCCCTACGAGCAGTACTTC.

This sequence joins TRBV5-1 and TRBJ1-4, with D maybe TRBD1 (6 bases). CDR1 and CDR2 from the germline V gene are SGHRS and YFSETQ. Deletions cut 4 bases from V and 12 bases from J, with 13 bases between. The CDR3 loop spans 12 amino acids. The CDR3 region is CASSLTGGQLFF. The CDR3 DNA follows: TGCGCCAGCAGCCTCACCGGGGGGCAACTGTTTTTT.

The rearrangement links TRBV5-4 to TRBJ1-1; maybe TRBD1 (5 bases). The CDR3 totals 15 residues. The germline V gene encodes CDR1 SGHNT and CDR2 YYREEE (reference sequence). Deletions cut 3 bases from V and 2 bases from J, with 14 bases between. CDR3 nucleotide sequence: TGTGCCAGCAGCTGGGGGGAAAACCTAAACACTGAAGCTTTCTTT. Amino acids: CASSWGENLNTEAFF.

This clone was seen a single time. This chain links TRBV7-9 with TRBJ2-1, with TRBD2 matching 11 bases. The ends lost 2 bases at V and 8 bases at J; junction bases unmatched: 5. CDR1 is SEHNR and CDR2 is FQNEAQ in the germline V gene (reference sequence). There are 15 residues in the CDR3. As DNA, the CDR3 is TGTGCCAGCAGCTTAACTAGCGGGAGTTCCGATGAGCAGTTCTTC. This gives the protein CASSLTSGSSDEQFF.

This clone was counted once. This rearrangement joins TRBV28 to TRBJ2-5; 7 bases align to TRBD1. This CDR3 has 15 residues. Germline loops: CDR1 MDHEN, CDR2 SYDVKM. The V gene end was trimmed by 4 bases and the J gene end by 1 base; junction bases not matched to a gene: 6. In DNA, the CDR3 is TGTGCCAGCAGTTCCCTAGGGACAGCCCAAGAGACCCAGTACTTC. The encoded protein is CASSSLGTAQETQYF.

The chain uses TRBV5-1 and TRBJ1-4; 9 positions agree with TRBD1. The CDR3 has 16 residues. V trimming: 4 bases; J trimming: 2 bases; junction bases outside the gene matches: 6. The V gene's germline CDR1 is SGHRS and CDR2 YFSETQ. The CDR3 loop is CASSPGQGQTNEKLFF. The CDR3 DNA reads TGCGCCAGCAGCCCGGGACAGGGACAGACTAATGAAAAACTGTTTTTT.

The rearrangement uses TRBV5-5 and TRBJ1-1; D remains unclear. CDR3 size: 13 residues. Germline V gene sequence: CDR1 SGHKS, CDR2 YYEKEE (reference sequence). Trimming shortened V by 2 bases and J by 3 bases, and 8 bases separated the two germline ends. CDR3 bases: TGTGCCAGCAGCTTTTCGGTTGACACTGAAGCTTTCTTT. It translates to CASSFSVDTEAFF.

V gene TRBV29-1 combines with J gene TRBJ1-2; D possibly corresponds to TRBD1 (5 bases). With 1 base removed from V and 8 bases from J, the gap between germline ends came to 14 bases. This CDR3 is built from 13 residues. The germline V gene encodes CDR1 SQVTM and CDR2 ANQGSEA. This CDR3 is CSVEGWRGSGYTF. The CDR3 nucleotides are TGCAGCGTTGAAGGTTGGAGGGGATCCGGCTACACCTTC.

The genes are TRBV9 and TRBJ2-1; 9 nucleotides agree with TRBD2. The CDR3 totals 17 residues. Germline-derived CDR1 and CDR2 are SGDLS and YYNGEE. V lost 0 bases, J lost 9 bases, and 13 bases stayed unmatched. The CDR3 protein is CASSVDLAGGPGFEQFF. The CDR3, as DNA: TGTGCCAGCAGCGTAGATCTGGCGGGAGGGCCGGGGTTTGAGCAGTTCTTC.

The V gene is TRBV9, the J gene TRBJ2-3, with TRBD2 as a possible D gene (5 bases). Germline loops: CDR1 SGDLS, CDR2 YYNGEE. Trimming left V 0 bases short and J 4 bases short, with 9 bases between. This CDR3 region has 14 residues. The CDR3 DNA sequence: TGTGCCAGCAGCGTAGTATCGGGATCAGATACGCAGTATTTT. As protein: CASSVVSGSDTQYF. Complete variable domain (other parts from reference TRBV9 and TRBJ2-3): DSGVTQTPKHLITATGQRVTLRCSPRSGDLSVYWYQQSLDQGLQFLIQYYNGEERAKGNILERFSAQQFPDLHSELNLSSLELGDSALYFCASSVVSGSDTQYFGPGTRLTVL.

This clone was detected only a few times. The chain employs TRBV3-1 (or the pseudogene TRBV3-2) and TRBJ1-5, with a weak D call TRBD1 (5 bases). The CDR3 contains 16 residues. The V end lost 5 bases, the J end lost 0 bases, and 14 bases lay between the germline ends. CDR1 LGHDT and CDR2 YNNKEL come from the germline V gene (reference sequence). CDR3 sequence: CASSSGLPYSNQPQHF. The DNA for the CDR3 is TGTGCCAGCAGCTCAGGGCTCCCTTATAGCAATCAGCCCCAGCATTTT.

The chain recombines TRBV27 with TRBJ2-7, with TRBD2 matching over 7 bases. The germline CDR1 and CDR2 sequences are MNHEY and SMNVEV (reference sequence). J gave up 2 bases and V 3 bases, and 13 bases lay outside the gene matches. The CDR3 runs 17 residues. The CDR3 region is CASSLKIAGIPPYEQYF. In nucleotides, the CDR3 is TGTGCCAGCAGTTTGAAGATAGCGGGTATTCCCCCCTACGAGCAGTACTTC.

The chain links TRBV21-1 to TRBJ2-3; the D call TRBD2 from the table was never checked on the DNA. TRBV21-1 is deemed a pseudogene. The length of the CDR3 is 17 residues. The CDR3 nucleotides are TGTGCCAGCAGCAAAAACCCCATAGCGGGACTGGATGATACGCAGTATTTT. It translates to CASSKNPIAGLDDTQYF.

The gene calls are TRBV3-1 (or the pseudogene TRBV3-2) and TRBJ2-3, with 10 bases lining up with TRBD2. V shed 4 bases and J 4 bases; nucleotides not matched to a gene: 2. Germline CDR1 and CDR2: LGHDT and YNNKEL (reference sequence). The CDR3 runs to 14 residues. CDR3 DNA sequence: TGTGCCAGCAGCCCTAGCGGGAGCCCAGATACGCAGTATTTT. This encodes CASSPSGSPDTQYF.

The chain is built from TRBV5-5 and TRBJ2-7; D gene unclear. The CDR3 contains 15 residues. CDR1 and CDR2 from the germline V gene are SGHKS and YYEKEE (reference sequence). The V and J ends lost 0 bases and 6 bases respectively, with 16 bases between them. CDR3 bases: TGTGCCAGCAGCTTGGCCCCGGCCCCAGGTCCCGAGCAGTACTTC. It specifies CASSLAPAPGPEQYF.

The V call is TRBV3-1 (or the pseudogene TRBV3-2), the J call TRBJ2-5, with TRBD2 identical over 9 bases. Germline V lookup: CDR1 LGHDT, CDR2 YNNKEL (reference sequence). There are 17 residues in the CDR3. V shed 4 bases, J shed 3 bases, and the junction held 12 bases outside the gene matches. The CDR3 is CASSPHLVTSGKETQYF. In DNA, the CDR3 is TGTGCCAGCAGCCCCCACCTCGTGACTAGCGGAAAAGAGACCCAGTACTTC.

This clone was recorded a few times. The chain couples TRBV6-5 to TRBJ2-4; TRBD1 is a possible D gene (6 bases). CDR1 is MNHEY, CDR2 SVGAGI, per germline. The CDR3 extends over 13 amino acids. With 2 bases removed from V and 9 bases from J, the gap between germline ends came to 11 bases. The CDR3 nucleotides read TGTGCCAGCAGTTACCCCGGGACATTCATTCAGTACTTC. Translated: CASSYPGTFIQYF.